This T cell receptor beta chain was found in a study of technical replicates of blood from four donors. Between the trimmed V and J ends, which lost 0 bases and 6 bases, there was a span of 10 bases. The length of the CDR3 is 13 residues. CDR1 is SGHNT and CDR2 is YYREEE in the germline V gene (reference sequence). Sequenced by immunoSEQ multiplex PCR; TCRdb stores in-frame clones only, minus some. The sample contains approximately 99,000 clones, 95% to 96% of which appear only once. This clonotype was sampled from a human donor in good health. This rearrangement joins TRBV5-4 to TRBJ2-7, with a possible D match to TRBD1 (5 bases). Sequencing was carried out using T cells isolated from PBMCs. CDR3 sequence: CASSLEGPREQYF. The DNA for the CDR3 is TGTGCCAGCAGCTTGGAGGGGCCCCGCGAGCAGTACTTC.